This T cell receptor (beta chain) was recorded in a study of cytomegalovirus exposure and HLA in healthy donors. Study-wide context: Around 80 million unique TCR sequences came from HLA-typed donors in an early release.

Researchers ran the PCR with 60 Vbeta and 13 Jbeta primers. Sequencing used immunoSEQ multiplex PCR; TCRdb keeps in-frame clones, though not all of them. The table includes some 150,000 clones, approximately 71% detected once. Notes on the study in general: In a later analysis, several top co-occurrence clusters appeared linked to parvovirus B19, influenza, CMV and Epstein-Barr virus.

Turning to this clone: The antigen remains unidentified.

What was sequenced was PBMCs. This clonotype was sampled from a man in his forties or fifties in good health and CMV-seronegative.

CDR3 bases: TGTGCCAGCAGCCCGGTTGTTAACCAAGAGACCCAGTACTTC. Its protein product is CASSPVVNQETQYF. The gene calls are TRBV5-4 and TRBJ2-5; D is unresolved. V lost 4 bases to trimming and J lost 0 bases, with 10 bases between them. The CDR3 is made up of 14 amino acids. Germline CDR1 is SGHNT and CDR2 is YYREEE (reference sequence).